Reported below is one T cell receptor (beta chain). What it binds is not known. Sequencing was at survey level. Method: immunoSEQ multiplex PCR; TCRdb's copy keeps in-frame clones and lacks some. This table holds over 25,000 clones, less than 90% found once. These data come from a study of multiple sclerosis patients with progressive multifocal leukoencephalopathy. Study-level findings and limits: It is unclear whether the findings reflect JC virus infection or general immunocompromise. Most PML patients had lower entropy, suggesting less diverse TRB repertoires. TRBV and TRBJ usage showed no common pattern when PML developed.

Trimming removed 3 bases at V and 1 base at J, with 7 bases between. Germline V gives CDR1 SNHLY, CDR2 FYNNEI. This CDR3 spans 14 amino acids. Noted time point: time of PML onset. Material: PBMCs, obtained from a patient treated with natalizumab. This clonotype originated in a human donor with progressive multifocal leukoencephalopathy. The V gene is TRBV2, the J gene TRBJ2-1; D ambiguous. The CDR3 nucleotides read TGTGCCAGCAGTGAGGCAGTATCCTACAATGAGCAGTTCTTC. This sequence encodes CASSEAVSYNEQFF.